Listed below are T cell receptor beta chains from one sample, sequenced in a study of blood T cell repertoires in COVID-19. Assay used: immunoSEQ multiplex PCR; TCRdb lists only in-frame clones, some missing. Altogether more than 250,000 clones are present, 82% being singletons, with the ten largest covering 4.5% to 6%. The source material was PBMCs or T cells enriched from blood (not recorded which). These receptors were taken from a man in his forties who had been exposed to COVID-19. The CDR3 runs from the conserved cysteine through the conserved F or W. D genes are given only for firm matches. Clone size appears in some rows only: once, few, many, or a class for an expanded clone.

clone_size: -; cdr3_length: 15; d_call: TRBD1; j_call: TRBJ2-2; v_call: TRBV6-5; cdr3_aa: CASRWGQGGNRELFF; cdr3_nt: TGTGCCAGCAGATGGGGACAGGGGGGAAACAGAGAGCTGTTTTTT
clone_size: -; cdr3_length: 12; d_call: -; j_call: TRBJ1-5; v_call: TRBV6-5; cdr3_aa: CASNQGSQPQHF; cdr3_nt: TGTGCCAGCAACCAGGGTAGTCAGCCCCAGCATTTT
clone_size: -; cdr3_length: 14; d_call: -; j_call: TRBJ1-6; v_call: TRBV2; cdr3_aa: CASTWRAGGSPLHF; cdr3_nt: TGTGCCAGCACGTGGAGGGCTGGCGGTTCACCCCTCCACTTT
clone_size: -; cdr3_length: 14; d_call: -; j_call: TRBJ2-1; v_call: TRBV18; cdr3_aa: CASSAGAGGNEQFF; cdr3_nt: TGTGCCAGCTCAGCTGGGGCCGGGGGCAATGAGCAGTTCTTC
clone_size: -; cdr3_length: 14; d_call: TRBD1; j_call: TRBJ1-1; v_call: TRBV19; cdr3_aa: CASTPGQGNNEAFF; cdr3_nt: TGTGCCAGTACTCCGGGACAGGGGAACAATGAAGCTTTCTTT
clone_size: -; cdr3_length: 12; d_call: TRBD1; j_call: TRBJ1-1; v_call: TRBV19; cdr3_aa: CASSIRDREAFF; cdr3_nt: TGTGCCAGTAGTATCCGGGACAGGGAAGCTTTCTTT
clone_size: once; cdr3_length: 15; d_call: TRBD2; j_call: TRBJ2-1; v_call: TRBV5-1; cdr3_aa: CASSLATSGINEQFF; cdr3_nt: TGCGCCAGCAGCTTGGCGACTAGCGGGATAAATGAGCAGTTCTTC
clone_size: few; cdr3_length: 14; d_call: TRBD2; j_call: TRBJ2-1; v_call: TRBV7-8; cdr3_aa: CASRPGLAGAGQFF; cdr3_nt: TGTGCCAGCAGACCGGGACTAGCGGGAGCAGGGCAGTTCTTC
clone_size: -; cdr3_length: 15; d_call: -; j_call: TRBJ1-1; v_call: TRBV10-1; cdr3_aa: CASSDDRHLNTEAFF; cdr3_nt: TGCGCCAGCAGTGATGACAGGCATTTGAACACTGAAGCTTTCTTT
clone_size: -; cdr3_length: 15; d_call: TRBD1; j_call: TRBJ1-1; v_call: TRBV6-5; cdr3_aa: CASSRLTGGGTEAFF; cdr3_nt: TGTGCCAGCAGTCGCCTGACAGGGGGGGGGACTGAAGCTTTCTTT
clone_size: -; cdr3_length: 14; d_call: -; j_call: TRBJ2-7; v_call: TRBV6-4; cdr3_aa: CASSAEVSSHEQYF; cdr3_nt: TGTGCCAGCAGTGCCGAGGTTAGCTCCCACGAGCAGTACTTC
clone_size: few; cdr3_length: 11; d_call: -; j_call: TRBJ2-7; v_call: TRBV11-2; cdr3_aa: CASSHSYEQYF; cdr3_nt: TGTGCCAGCAGCCACTCCTACGAGCAGTACTTC
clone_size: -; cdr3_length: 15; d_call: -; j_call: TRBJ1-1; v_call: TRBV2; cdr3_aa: CASSEQRQMNTEAFF; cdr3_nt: TGTGCCAGCAGTGAACAGCGCCAAATGAACACTGAAGCTTTCTTT
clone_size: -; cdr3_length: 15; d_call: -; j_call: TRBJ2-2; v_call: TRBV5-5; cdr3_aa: CASSFDRRNTGELFF; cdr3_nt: TGTGCCAGCAGCTTCGACAGAAGGAACACCGGGGAGCTGTTTTTT
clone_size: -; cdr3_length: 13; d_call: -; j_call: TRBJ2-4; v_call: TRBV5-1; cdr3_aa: CASSSPPGYIQYF; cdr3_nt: TGCGCCAGCAGCTCGCCTCCCGGGTACATTCAGTACTTC
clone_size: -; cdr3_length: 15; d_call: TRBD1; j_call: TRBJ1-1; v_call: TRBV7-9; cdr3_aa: CASSETQGMNTEAFF; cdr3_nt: TGTGCCAGCAGCGAGACACAGGGGATGAACACTGAAGCTTTCTTT
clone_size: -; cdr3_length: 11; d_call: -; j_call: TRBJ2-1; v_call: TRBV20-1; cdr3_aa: CSASLWHEQFF; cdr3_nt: TGCAGTGCTAGTTTGTGGCATGAGCAGTTCTTC
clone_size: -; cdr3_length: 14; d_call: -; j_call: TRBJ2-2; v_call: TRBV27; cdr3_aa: CASSLRANTGELFF; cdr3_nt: TGTGCCAGCAGTTTAAGAGCTAACACCGGGGAGCTGTTTTTT
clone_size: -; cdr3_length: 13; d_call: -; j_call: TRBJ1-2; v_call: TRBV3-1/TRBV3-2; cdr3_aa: CASSQAGFNGYTF; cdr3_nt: TGTGCCAGCAGCCAAGCAGGGTTTAATGGCTACACCTTC
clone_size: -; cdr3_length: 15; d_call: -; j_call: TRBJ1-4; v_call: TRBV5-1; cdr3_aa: CASSLAAGTNEKLFF; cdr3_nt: TGCGCCAGCAGCTTGGCCGCGGGGACTAATGAAAAACTGTTTTTT
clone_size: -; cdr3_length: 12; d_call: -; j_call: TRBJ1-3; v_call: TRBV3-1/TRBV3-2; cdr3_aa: CASSPSGNTIYF; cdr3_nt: TGTGCCAGCAGCCCCAGTGGAAACACCATATATTTT
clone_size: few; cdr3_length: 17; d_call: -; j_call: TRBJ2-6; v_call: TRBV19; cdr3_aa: CASSKGQGSSGANVLTF; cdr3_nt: TGTGCCAGTAGTAAGGGGCAGGGCAGCTCTGGGGCCAACGTCCTGACTTTC
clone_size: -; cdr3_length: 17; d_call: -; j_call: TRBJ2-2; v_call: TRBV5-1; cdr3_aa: CASSLQSPRAGTGELFF; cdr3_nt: TGCGCCAGCAGCTTGCAATCACCGAGGGCCGGCACCGGGGAGCTGTTTTTT
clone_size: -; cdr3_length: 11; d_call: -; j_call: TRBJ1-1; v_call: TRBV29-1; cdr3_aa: CSAREVTEAFF; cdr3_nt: TGCAGCGCACGGGAGGTCACTGAAGCTTTCTTT
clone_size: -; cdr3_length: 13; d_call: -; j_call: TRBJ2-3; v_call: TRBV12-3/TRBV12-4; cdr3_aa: CASSQGVPDTQYF; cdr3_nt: TGTGCCAGCAGCCAGGGCGTCCCAGATACGCAGTATTTT
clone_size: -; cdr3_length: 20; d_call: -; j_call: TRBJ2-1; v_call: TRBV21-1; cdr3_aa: CASSKAVCLAERARVHEQFF; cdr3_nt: TGTGCCAGCAGCAAAGCCGTCTGCCTAGCGGAGAGGGCACGTGTCCATGAGCAGTTCTTC
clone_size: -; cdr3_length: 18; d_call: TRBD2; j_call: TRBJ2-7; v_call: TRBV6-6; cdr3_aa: CASSPKPLAAGRSYEQYF; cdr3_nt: TGTGCCAGCAGTCCGAAGCCCCTAGCGGCGGGAAGGTCCTACGAGCAGTACTTC
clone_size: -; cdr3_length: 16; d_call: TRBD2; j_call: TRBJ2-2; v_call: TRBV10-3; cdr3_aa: CAISESGGRAFGELFF; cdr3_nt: TGTGCCATCAGTGAGTCCGGCGGGAGGGCCTTCGGGGAGCTGTTTTTT
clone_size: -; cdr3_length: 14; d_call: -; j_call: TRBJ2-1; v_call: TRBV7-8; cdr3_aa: CASSYQRRGIEQFF; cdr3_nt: TGTGCCAGCAGCTACCAGAGAAGAGGCATTGAGCAGTTCTTC
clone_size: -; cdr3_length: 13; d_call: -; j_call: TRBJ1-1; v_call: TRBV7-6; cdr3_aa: CASSLGGDTEAFF; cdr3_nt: TGTGCCAGCAGCTTAGGGGGGGACACTGAAGCTTTCTTT
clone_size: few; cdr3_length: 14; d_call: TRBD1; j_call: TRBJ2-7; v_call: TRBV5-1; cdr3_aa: CASSPGQGEDEQYF; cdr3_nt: TGCGCCAGCAGCCCGGGACAGGGGGAAGACGAGCAGTACTTC
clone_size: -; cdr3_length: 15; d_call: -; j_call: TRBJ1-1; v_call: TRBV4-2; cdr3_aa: CASSRTGEEGTEAFF; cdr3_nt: TGTGCCAGCAGCCGAACGGGGGAGGAGGGCACTGAAGCTTTCTTT
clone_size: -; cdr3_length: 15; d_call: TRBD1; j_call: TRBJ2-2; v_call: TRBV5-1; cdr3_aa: CASSSGTGGTGELFF; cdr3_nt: TGCGCCAGCAGTTCCGGGACAGGGGGCACCGGGGAGCTGTTTTTT
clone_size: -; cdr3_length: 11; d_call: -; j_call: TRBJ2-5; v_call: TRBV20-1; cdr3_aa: CSASNSETQYF; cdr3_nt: TGCAGTGCTAGCAACAGCGAGACCCAGTACTTC
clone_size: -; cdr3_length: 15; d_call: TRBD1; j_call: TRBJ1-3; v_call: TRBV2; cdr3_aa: CASSSGRGAGNTIYF; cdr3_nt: TGTGCCAGCAGTTCAGGCAGGGGGGCTGGAAACACCATATATTTT
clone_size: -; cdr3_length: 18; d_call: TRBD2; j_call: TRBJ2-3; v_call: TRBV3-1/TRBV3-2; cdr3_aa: CASSRNHGLATMSDTQYF; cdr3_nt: TGTGCCAGCAGCCGAAACCATGGACTAGCGACTATGTCGGATACGCAGTATTTT
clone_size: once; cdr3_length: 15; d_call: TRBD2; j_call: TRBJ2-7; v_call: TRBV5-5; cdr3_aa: CTSSLTSGNAYEQYF; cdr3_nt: TGTACCAGCAGCCTGACTAGCGGGAATGCCTACGAGCAGTACTTC
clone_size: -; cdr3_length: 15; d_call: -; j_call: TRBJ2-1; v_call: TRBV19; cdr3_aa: CASTVAASSYNEQFF; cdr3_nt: TGTGCCAGTACCGTAGCGGCTAGCTCCTACAATGAGCAGTTCTTC
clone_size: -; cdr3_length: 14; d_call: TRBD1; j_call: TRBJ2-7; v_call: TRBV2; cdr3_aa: CASLSGQGPYEQYF; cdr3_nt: TGTGCCAGCCTATCCGGACAGGGACCATACGAGCAGTACTTC
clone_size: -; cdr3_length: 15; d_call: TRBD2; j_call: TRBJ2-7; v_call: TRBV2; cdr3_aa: CASRTRQTSFGEQYF; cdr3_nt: TGTGCCAGCAGAACCCGTCAGACTAGCTTCGGCGAGCAGTACTTC
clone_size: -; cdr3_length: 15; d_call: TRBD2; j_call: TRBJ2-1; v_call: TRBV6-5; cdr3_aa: CASSYSTSGSNEQFF; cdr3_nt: TGTGCCAGCAGTTACTCGACTAGCGGGAGCAATGAGCAGTTCTTC
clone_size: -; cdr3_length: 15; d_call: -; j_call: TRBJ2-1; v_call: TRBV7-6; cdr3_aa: CASSLGGPTPNEQFF; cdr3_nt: TGTGCCAGCAGCTTAGGGGGCCCGACCCCCAATGAGCAGTTCTTC
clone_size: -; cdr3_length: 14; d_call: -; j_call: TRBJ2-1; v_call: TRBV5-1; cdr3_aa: CASSLGTTFPEQFF; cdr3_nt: TGCGCCAGCAGCTTGGGAACAACCTTCCCGGAGCAGTTCTTC
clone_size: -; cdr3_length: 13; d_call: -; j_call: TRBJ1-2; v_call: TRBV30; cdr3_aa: CAWTRSENYGYTF; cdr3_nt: TGTGCCTGGACTAGATCTGAGAACTATGGCTACACCTTC